The source of this T cell receptor beta chain is a study of shared clonotypes between healthy human individuals (dated by TCRdb to 2019 to 2021). For the wider study: The cohort included a few men and a couple of women between 18 and 49 years of age. For each donor, CD4 naive and CD4 memory were each run on three plates, CD8 naive on two plates, and CD8 memory on one plate. Blood TCR repertoires of a handful of healthy adults were deeply sequenced to estimate repertoire size and the extent of clonotype sharing between individuals. To increase sequencing depth and limit assay-specific biases, TCR repertoire library preparation and sequencing were carried out by different laboratories using diverse techniques. Each donor's leukapheresis produced roughly between roughly 0.85 and 9.5 billion PBMCs.

As to this clone: Its target antigen remains unknown. No base-level quality is on record; no much larger clone is a single base apart.

Beyond this particular receptor, the publication reports: Incomplete sequencing was indicated by rarefaction of sorted-subset datasets, despite the large sequencing depth. Because the study included only a small number of donors, the genetic and exposure-history diversity represented was limited. Larger estimated clonotype richness was generally found for naive subsets than for memory subsets. Compared with non-shared clonotypes, clonotypes shared by all four sorted-subset donors had higher generation probabilities. Pairwise subsampling led to the expectation that sequencing depth would affect the degree of clonotype sharing among donors. Sampling was limited to blood, and TCR repertoires in tissue likely differ from TCR repertoires in blood. When several donors were compared, the shared fraction of clonotypes was 5% to 6.5% for naive CD4, about 4% for naive CD8, more than 2% for memory CD4, and 0.35% to 0.4% for memory CD8.

Looking up the germline V gene (reference sequence) yields CDR1 DFQATT and CDR2 SNEGSKA. The CDR3 holds 11 amino acids from the cysteine to the phenylalanine. Here the CDR3 DNA is all that survives: 33 bases in frame from base 1. V was cut back by 6 bases and J by 11 bases, leaving a gap of 14 bases between them. TCR CDR3 regions were amplified from genomic DNA by multiplex PCR using the deep immunoSEQ assay. Extracted genomic DNA from each cell subset was spread evenly across all wells of several immunoSEQ 96-well plates, with each plate serving as a replicate. Each replicate PCR for sorted subsets received around 200 ng genomic DNA, equal to tens of thousands of T cell genomes. Purified libraries were quantified with a Qubit 3.0 fluorometer, sized on a Bioanalyzer 2100, and re-quantified with the KAPA Library Quantification kit. Every immunoSEQ 96-well plate was sequenced on a separate single-read 150-cycle Illumina NextSeq 550 flow cell. The authors' pipeline ran thus. Because the immunoSEQ output included only junctional sequences and no quality scores, the filtering could not be the same as the filtering used for full-length reads. Sequences were annotated with PyIR, a Python wrapper for IgBLAST v1.9, using IMGT germline references to assign V/J genes and CDR3. Any read was removed if the V/J assignment was weak (E-value above 1e-6), the CDR3 was missing, or the read contained stop codons, out-of-frame junctions, or ambiguous translated residues. V3J clonotypes were defined as sequences sharing an identical inferred V gene, J gene, and CDR3 amino acid sequence. Percentage overlap between repertoires was computed as shared unique clonotypes divided by the size of the smaller repertoire. Richness of each repertoire was evaluated using RTK rarefaction, the Chao1 estimator, and Recon v2.1 estimates of unobserved clonotypes. Generation probabilities for all TCRbeta clonotypes obtained by the gDNA method from a handful of donors were computed using OLGA. TCRdb provides this immuneACCESS table in a form limited to in-frame rearrangements. Some clones are lacking; in checked studies, under half of them reflect an unresolved V gene, and why the rest are absent is not known. V and J calls and clone size are copied from that table; D and trimming were computed from the DNA. The sample table shows about 1.1 million clones, and 75% to 85% are seen once. Around 0.61% of the sample belongs to the ten largest clones.

The donors were healthy, HIV-negative adults with no recently reported acute infections or vaccinations. Every donor was a Caucasian adult living in Nashville, Tennessee, USA. Magnetic negative selection was used to enrich CD4+ T cells, after which naive cells were positively selected on CD45RA and the negative fraction became the memory subset. Blood was obtained by leukapheresis, after which PBMCs were separated by Ficoll-Histopaque density gradient centrifugation and cryopreserved in liquid nitrogen vapor phase. Analytical flow cytometry was used to check the purity and quantity of each magnetically sorted T cell population. From each sorted fraction, genomic DNA was isolated and quantified by UV absorbance on a Nanodrop 2000c.

The specimen was memory CD4+ T cells from PBMCs. The label giving this sample's cell subset or site can be read as: CD45RA-negative fraction. The source is a man younger than 35 in good health. Some clones in this sample may be carry-over from other donors' samples. This receptor chain uses TRBV20-1 and TRBJ2-1; no D gene is confidently identified. The nucleotide sequence is TGCAGTGCCATGGTGAACGGGCAGCAGTTCTTC. It encodes CSAMVNGQQFF.